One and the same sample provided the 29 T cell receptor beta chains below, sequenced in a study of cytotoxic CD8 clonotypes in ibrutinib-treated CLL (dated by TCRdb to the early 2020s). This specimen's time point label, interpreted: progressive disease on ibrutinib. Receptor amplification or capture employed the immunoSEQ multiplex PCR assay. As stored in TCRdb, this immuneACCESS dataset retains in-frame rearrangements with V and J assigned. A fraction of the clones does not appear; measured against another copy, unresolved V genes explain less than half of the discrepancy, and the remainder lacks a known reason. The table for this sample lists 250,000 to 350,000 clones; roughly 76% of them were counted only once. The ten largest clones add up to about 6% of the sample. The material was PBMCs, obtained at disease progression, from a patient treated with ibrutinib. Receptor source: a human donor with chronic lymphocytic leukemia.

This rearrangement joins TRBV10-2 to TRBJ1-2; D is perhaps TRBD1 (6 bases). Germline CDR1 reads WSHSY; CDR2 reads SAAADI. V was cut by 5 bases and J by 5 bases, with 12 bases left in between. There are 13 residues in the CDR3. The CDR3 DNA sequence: TGCGCCAGCAGTCCCACAGGGTTTTATGGCTACACCTTC. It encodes CASSPTGFYGYTF.

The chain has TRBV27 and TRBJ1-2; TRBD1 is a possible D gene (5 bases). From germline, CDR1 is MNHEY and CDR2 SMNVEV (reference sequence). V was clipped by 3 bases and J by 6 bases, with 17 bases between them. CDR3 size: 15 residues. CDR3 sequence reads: CASSLFWGNLDGYTF. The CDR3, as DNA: TGTGCCAGCAGTTTGTTTTGGGGGAACCTTGATGGCTACACCTTC.

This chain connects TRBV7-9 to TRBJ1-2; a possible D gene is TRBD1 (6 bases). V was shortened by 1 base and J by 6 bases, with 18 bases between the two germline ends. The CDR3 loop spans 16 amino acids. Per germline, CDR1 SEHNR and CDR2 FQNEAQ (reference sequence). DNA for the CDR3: TGTGCCAGCAGCTTAGACTCAGGGGTCGGGGAAAATGGCTACACCTTC. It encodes CASSLDSGVGENGYTF. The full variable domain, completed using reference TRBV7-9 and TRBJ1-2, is DTGVSQNPRHKITKRGQNVTFRCDPISEHNRLYWYRQTLGQGPEFLTYFQNEAQLEKSRLLSDRFSAERPKGSFSTLEIQRTEQGDSAMYLCASSLDSGVGENGYTFGSGTRLTVV.

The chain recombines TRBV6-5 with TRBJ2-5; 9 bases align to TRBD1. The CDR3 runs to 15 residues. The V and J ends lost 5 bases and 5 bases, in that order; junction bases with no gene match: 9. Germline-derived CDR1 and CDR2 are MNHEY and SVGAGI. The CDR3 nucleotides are TGTGCCAGCAGTCGGACAGGGGCCTCAGGCGAGACCCAGTACTTC. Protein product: CASSRTGASGETQYF.

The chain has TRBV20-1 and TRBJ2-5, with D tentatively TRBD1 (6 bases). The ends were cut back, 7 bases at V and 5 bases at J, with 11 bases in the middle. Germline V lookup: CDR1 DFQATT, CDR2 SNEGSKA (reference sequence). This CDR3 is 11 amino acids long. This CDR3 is CSGGRGETQYF. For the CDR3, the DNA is TGCAGTGGGGGGCGCGGGGAGACCCAGTACTTC.

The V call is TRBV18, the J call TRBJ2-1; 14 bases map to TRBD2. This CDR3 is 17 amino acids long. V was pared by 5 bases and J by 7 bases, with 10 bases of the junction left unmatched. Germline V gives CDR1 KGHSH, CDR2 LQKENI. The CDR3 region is CASSAGLAGGSGNEQFF. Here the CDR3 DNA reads TGTGCCAGCTCAGCAGGACTAGCGGGAGGTTCGGGGAATGAGCAGTTCTTC. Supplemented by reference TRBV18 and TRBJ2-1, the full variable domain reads NAGVMQNPRHLVRRRGQEARLRCSPMKGHSHVYWYRQLPEEGLKFMVYLQKENIIDESGMPKERFSAEFPKEGPSILRIQQVVRGDSAAYFCASSAGLAGGSGNEQFFGPGTRLTVL.

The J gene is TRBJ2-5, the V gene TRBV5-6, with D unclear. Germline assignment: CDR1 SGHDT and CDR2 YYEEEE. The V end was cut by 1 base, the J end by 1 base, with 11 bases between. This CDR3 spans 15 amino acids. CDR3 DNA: TGTGCCAGCAGCTTGAAGGTTAGGGTCCAAGAGACCCAGTACTTC. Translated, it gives CASSLKVRVQETQYF.

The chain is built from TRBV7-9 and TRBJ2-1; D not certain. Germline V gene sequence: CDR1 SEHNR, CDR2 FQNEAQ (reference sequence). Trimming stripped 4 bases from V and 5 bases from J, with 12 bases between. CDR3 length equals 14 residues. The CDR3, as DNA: TGTGCCAGCAGCTCCTCCACCGCGAACAATGAGCAGTTCTTC. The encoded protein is CASSSSTANNEQFF. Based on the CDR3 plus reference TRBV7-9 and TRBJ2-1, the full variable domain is DTGVSQNPRHKITKRGQNVTFRCDPISEHNRLYWYRQTLGQGPEFLTYFQNEAQLEKSRLLSDRFSAERPKGSFSTLEIQRTEQGDSAMYLCASSSSTANNEQFFGPGTRLTVL.

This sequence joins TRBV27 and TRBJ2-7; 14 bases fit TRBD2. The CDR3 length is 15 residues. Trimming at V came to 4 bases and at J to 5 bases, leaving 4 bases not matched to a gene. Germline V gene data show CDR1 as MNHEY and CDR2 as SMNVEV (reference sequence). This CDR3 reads CASSSPGLAGDEQYF. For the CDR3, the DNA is TGTGCCAGCAGTTCACCGGGACTAGCGGGAGACGAGCAGTACTTC.

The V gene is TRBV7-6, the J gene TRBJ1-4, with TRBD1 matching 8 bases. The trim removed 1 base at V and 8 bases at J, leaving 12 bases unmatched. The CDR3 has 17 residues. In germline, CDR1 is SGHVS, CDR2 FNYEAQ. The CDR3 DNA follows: TGTGCCAGCAGCTTAGGTGTCGTCAGGGGGCGGCGAGAAAAACTGTTTTTT. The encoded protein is CASSLGVVRGRREKLFF.

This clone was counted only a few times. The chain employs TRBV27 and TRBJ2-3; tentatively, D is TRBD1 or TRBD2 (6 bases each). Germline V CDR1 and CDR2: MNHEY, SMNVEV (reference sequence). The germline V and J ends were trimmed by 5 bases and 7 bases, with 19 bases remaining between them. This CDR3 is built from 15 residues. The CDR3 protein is CASSLRGPMANTQYF. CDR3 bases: TGTGCCAGCAGTCTCCGGGGGCCGATGGCGAATACGCAGTATTTT.

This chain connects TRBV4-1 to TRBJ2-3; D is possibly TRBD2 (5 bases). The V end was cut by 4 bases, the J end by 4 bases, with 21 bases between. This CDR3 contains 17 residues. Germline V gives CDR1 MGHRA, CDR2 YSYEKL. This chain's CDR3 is CASSRLPGSGSADTQYF. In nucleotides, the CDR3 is TGCGCCAGCAGCCGCCTACCAGGAAGCGGCTCGGCAGATACGCAGTATTTT.

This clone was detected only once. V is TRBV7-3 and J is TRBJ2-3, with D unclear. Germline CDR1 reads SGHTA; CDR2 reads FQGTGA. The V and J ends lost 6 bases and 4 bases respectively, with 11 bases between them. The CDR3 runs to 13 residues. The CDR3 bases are TGTGCCAGCAGTCAGCCCTCCTCAGATACGCAGTATTTT. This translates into CASSQPSSDTQYF.

The CDR3 sequence: CASTSAGEETQYF. The CDR3 region has the DNA TGTGCCAGCACCTCTGCGGGTGAGGAGACCCAGTACTTC. The rearrangement links TRBV6-5 to TRBJ2-5; maybe TRBD2 (5 bases). The CDR3 is 13 amino acids. Per the germline V gene, CDR1 is MNHEY and CDR2 is SVGAGI. The V end was cut by 7 bases, the J end by 5 bases, with 14 bases between.

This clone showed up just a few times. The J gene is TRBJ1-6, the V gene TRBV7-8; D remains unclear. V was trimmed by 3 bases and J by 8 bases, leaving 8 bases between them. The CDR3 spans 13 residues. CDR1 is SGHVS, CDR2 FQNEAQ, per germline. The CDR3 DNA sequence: TGTGCCAGCAGCTTCGGGCGGGATTCACCCCTCCACTTT. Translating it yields CASSFGRDSPLHF. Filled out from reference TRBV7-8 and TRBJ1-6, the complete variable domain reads GAGVSQSPRYKVAKRGQDVALRCDPISGHVSLFWYQQALGQGPEFLTYFQNEAQLDKSGLPSDRFFAERPEGSVSTLKIQRTQQEDSAVYLCASSFGRDSPLHFGNGTRLTVT.

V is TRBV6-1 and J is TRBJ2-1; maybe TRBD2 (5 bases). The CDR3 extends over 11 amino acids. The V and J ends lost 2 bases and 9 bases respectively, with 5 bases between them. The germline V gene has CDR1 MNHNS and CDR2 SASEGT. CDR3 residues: CASSESGEQFF. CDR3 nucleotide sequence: TGTGCCAGCAGTGAAAGCGGTGAGCAGTTCTTC.

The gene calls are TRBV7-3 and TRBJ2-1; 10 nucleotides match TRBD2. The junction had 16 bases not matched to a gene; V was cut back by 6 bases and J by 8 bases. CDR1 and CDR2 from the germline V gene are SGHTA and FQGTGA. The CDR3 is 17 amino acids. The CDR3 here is CASSPGLAVPPGDEQFF. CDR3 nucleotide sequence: TGTGCCAGCAGTCCCGGACTAGCGGTCCCCCCCGGGGATGAGCAGTTCTTC.

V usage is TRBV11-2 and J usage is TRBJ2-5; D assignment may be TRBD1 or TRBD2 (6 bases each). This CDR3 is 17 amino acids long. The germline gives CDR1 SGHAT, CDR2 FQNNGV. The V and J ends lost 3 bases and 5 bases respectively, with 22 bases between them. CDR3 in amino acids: CASSFRGQGRGGETQYF. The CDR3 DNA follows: TGTGCCAGCAGCTTCCGGGGGCAGGGGCGAGGAGGGGAGACCCAGTACTTC.

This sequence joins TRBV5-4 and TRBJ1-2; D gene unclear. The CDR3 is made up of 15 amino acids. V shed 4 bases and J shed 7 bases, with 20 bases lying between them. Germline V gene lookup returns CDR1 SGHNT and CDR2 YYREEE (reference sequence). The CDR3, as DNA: TGTGCCAGCAGCCAAACCACCGGGGTGTGGGGTGGCTACACCTTC. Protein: CASSQTTGVWGGYTF. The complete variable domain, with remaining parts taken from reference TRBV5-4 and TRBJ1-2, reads ETGVTQSPTHLIKTRGQQVTLRCSSQSGHNTVSWYQQALGQGPQFIFQYYREEENGRGNFPPRFSGLQFPNYSSELNVNALELDDSALYLCASSQTTGVWGGYTFGSGTRLTVV.

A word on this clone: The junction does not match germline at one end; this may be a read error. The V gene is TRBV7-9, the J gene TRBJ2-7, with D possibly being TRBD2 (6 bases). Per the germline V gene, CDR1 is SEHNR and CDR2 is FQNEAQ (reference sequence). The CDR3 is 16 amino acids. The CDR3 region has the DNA TGTGCCAGCAGCCACGGAGGGGCAGGGCCCTCCCACGAGCAGTACTTC. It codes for CASSHGGAGPSHEQYF.

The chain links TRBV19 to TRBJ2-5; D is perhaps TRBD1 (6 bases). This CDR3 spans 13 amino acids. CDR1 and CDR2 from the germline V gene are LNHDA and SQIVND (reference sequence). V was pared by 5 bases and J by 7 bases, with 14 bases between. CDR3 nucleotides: TGTGCCAGTAGTGTGGGGGCCCTGGGGACCCAGTACTTC. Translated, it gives CASSVGALGTQYF.

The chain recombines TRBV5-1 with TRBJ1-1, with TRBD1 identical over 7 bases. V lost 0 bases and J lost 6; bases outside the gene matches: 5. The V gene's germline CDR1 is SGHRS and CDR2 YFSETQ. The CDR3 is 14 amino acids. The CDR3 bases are TGCGCCAGCAGCTTGGGACAGGGATCGGCTGAAGCTTTCTTT. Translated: CASSLGQGSAEAFF.

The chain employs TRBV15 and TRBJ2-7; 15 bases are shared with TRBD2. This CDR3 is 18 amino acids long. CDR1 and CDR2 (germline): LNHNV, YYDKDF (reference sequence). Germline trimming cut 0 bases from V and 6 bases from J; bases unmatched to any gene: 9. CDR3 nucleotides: TGTGCCACCAGCAGAGATGGGTTCGGACTAGCGGGAGGGCTCGAGCAGTACTTC. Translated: CATSRDGFGLAGGLEQYF.

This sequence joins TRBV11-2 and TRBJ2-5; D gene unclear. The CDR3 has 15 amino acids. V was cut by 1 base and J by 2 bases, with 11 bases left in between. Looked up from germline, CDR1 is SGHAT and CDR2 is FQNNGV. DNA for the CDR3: TGTGCCAGCAGCTTAGGGGTGGGTAGACAAGAGACCCAGTACTTC. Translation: CASSLGVGRQETQYF.

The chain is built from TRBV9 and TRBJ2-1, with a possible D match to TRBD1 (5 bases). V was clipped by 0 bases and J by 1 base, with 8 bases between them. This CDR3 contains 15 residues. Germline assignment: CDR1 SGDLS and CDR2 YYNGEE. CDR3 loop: CASSVAQGSYNEQFF. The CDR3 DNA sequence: TGTGCCAGCAGCGTAGCGCAGGGATCCTACAATGAGCAGTTCTTC.

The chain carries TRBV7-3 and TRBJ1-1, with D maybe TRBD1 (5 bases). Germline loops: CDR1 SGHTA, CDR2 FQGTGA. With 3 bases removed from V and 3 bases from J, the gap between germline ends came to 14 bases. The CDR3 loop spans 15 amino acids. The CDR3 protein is CASSLDSSGYTEAFF. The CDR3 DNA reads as TGTGCCAGCAGCTTGGATTCTTCAGGGTACACTGAAGCTTTCTTT.

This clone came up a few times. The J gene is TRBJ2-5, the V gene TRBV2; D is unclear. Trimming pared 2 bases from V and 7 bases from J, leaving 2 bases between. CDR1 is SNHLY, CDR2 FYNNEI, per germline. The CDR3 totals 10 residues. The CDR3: CASSERTQYF. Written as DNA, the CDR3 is TGTGCCAGCAGTGAAAGGACCCAGTACTTC.

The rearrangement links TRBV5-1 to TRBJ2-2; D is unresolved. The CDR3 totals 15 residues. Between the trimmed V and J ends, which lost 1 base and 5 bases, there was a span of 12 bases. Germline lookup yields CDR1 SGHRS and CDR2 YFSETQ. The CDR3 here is CASSLQTLRTGELFF. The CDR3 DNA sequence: TGCGCCAGCAGCTTGCAGACCCTACGTACCGGGGAGCTGTTTTTT.

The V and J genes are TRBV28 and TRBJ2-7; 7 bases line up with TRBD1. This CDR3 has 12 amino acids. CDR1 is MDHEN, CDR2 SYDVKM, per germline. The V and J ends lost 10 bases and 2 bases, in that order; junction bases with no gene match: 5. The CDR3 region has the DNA TGTGCCACTGAGACAGGGACCTACGAGCAGTACTTC. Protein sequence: CATETGTYEQYF.